This T cell receptor beta chain was sequenced for a study of blood T cell repertoires in COVID-19. Study context: The United States, Italy and Spain provided the acute and convalescent COVID-19 samples.

In the original analysis: Estimated nucleated cell counts came from reference gene primer amplification. Some clones are missing from TCRdb's copy, which holds only in-frame ones; the method was immunoSEQ multiplex PCR. V and J calls and clone size follow that table, whereas D and trimming were derived from the DNA. The sample carries under 150,000 clones, around nine tenths recorded once. CDR1 is ENHRY, CDR2 SYGVKD, per germline. CDR3 length: 14 residues. Trimming took 0 bases from V and 5 from J, leaving 10 bases between them. This sequence was found in a man aged 45-65 years with active or convalescent COVID-19. Sequencing was done on a sample of peripheral blood. This sequence joins TRBV10-3 and TRBJ2-5, with D perhaps TRBD2 (6 bases). CDR3 in DNA: TGTGCCATCAGTGAGTCTCAAGGGAGGGAGACCCAGTACTTC. Its translation is CAISESQGRETQYF.